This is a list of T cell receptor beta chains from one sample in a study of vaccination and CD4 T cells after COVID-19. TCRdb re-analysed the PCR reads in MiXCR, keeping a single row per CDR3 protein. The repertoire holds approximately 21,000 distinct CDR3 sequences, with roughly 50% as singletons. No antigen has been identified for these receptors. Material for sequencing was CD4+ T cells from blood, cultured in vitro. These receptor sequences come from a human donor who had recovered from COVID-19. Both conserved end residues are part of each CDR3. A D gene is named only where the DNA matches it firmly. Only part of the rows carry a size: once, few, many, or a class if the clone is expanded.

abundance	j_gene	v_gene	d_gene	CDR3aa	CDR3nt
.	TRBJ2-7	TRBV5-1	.	CASSLEDRAYEQYF	TGCGCCAGCAGCTTGGAGGACAGAGCCTACGAGCAGTACTTC
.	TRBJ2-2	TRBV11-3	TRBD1	CASRRGGGTGELFF	TGTGCCAGCAGAAGAGGGGGCGGGACCGGGGAGCTGTTTTTT
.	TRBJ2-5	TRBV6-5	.	CASSYGTKSETQYF	TGTGCCAGCAGTTACGGGACAAAGTCAGAGACCCAGTACTTC
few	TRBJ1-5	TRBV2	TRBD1	CASTPLAGQGHQPQHF	TGTGCCAGCACCCCACTCGCGGGACAGGGACATCAGCCCCAGCATTTT
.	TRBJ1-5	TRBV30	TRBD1	CAWSGRGRIRQPQHF	TGTGCCTGGAGCGGTAGGGGGCGAATAAGGCAGCCCCAGCATTTT
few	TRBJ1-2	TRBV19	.	CASSLAGTPYGYTF	TGTGCCAGTAGTTTGGCAGGGACACCCTATGGCTACACCTTC
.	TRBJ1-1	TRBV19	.	CASSMFGGRDRAFF	TGTGCCAGTAGTATGTTTGGAGGCAGAGATAGGGCTTTCTTT
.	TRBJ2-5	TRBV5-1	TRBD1	CASSSQGAGETQYF	TGCGCCAGCAGCTCACAGGGGGCTGGAGAGACCCAGTACTTC
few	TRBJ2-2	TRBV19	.	CASSRAGSSTGELFF	TGTGCCAGTAGTCGGGCAGGGAGTAGCACCGGGGAGCTGTTTTTT
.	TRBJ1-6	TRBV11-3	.	CASSLVGGSYNSPLHF	TGTGCCAGCAGCTTAGTTGGCGGGTCCTATAATTCACCCCTCCACTTT
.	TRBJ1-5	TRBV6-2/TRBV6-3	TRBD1	CASIRDSYSNQPQHF	TGTGCCAGCATCCGGGACAGCTATAGCAATCAGCCCCAGCATTTT
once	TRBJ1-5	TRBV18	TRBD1	CASSTGQGNQPQHF	TGTGCCAGCTCAACCGGACAGGGGAATCAGCCCCAGCATTTT
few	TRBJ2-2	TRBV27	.	CASSYPGRGTGELFF	TGTGCCAGCAGTTATCCGGGTCGCGGCACCGGGGAGCTGTTTTTT
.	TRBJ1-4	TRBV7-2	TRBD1	CASSGQGRNEKLFF	TGTGCCAGCAGCGGACAGGGCAGAAATGAAAAACTGTTTTTT
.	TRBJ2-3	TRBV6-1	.	CASSERGALSTDTQYF	TGTGCCAGCAGTGAAAGGGGAGCCCTTAGCACAGATACGCAGTATTTT
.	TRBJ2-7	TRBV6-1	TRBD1	CASSEGQGRSYEQYF	TGTGCCAGCAGCGAGGGACAGGGACGATCCTACGAGCAGTACTTC
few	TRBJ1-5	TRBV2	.	CASSADSLGQPQHF	TGTGCCAGCAGTGCGGACAGCCTAGGGCAGCCCCAGCATTTT